The rows below give T cell receptor beta chains drawn from one sample of a study of shared clonotypes between healthy human individuals. Data came from immunoSEQ multiplex PCR; TCRdb stores just in-frame clones and leaves some out. The table lists 2,500,000 or so clones, roughly 93% of them singletons. Sequencing input: naive CD4+ T cells from PBMCs. The receptor set was obtained from a man between 18 and 29 years old in good health. Some clones in this sample may be carry-over from other donors' samples. The CDR3 runs from the conserved cysteine through the conserved F or W. A D gene is named only where the DNA matches it firmly. Size values are once, few and many counts, or a class for expanded clones, and some rows have none.

D,size,V,J,CDR3,DNA
TRBD2,once,TRBV10-3,TRBJ2-1,CATLGLAGVYNEQFF,TGTGCCACCCTCGGCCTAGCGGGAGTCTACAATGAGCAGTTCTTC
-,-,TRBV5-5,TRBJ2-1,CASIRWNEQFF,TGTGCCAGCATCCGGTGGAATGAGCAGTTCTTC
-,-,TRBV18,TRBJ2-7,CASSAVSTYEQYF,TGTGCCAGCTCAGCAGTATCCACCTACGAGCAGTACTTC
-,-,TRBV19,TRBJ1-5,CASSIGRADSQPQHF,TGTGCCAGTAGTATAGGCAGGGCCGACTCTCAGCCCCAGCATTTT
-,-,TRBV11-2,TRBJ1-3,CASSLRPGSGNTIYF,TGTGCCAGCAGCTTACGTCCGGGGTCCGGAAACACCATATATTTT
TRBD2,-,TRBV5-1,TRBJ2-2,CASSWDYRTGELFF,TGCGCCAGCAGCTGGGACTACAGGACCGGGGAGCTGTTTTTT
-,-,TRBV5-1,TRBJ2-1,CASRDRPYNEQFF,TGCGCCAGCAGGGACCGGCCCTACAATGAGCAGTTCTTC
-,-,TRBV18,TRBJ1-3,CASSQDWGSGNTIYF,TGTGCCAGCTCCCAGGATTGGGGGTCTGGAAACACCATATATTTT
-,-,TRBV6-5,TRBJ1-4,CASSYSIQGQEKLFF,TGTGCCAGCAGTTACTCGATTCAGGGCCAGGAAAAACTGTTTTTT
TRBD2,once,TRBV6-1,TRBJ2-1,CASRGLGGNEQFF,TGTGCCAGCAGGGGTCTGGGAGGGAATGAGCAGTTCTTC
-,-,TRBV6-4,TRBJ1-2,CASSDSAYGGYTF,TGTGCCAGCAGTGACTCGGCTTATGGCGGCTACACCTTC
-,-,TRBV19,TRBJ2-5,CASSIYSLAGAQYF,TGTGCCAGTAGTATTTACTCTCTAGCCGGGGCCCAGTACTTC
-,-,TRBV7-3,TRBJ2-5,CASSPSLVQETQYF,TGTGCCAGCAGCCCGAGTTTGGTCCAAGAGACCCAGTACTTC
-,-,TRBV6-1,TRBJ2-7,CASNPTGASYEQYF,TGTGCCAGCAACCCAACAGGAGCCTCCTACGAGCAGTACTTC
TRBD2,-,TRBV7-9,TRBJ2-1,CASRLAGGDNEQFF,TGTGCCAGCAGGCTAGCGGGAGGGGACAATGAGCAGTTCTTC
TRBD2,-,TRBV27,TRBJ2-7,CASSRGLAGARGEQYF,TGTGCCAGCAGTCGAGGACTAGCGGGAGCCAGAGGGGAGCAGTACTTC
TRBD2,once,TRBV7-2,TRBJ2-7,CASSLAAGGGSSYEQYF,TGTGCCAGCAGCTTAGCTGCGGGAGGGGGGAGCTCCTACGAGCAGTACTTC
-,-,TRBV14,TRBJ2-1,CASSQERFSYNEQFF,TGTGCCAGCAGCCAAGAACGATTCTCCTACAATGAGCAGTTCTTC
TRBD1,-,TRBV5-1,TRBJ2-2,CASSFGQGASPGELFF,TGCGCCAGCAGCTTTGGACAGGGTGCTTCTCCCGGGGAGCTGTTTTTT
-,-,TRBV28,TRBJ2-5,CASRQPLETQYF,TGTGCCAGCCGACAGCCTCTGGAGACCCAGTACTTC
-,-,TRBV9,TRBJ2-2,CASSVGNGLEPGELFF,TGTGCCAGCAGCGTAGGTAACGGACTCGAGCCCGGGGAGCTGTTTTTT
TRBD1,-,TRBV6-1,TRBJ2-7,CASRSTGASGEQYF,TGTGCCAGCAGATCGACAGGGGCCTCCGGCGAGCAGTACTTC
TRBD2,-,TRBV15,TRBJ2-1,CATSSVPGLARAGHNEQFF,TGTGCCACCAGCAGCGTCCCGGGACTAGCGAGAGCCGGCCACAATGAGCAGTTCTTC
-,-,TRBV18,TRBJ2-5,CASSGGGTYKGETQYF,TGTGCCAGCTCGGGTGGCGGGACTTATAAAGGCGAGACCCAGTACTTC
-,-,TRBV6-1,TRBJ2-1,CASSRNNEQFF,TGTGCCAGCAGCAGAAACAATGAGCAGTTCTTC
-,-,TRBV7-6,TRBJ2-5,CASSFTGETQYF,TGTGCCAGCAGCTTTACGGGGGAGACCCAGTACTTC
-,-,TRBV7-2,TRBJ2-2,CASSLVWWGSGELFF,TGTGCCAGCAGCTTAGTCTGGTGGGGATCCGGGGAGCTGTTTTTT
-,once,TRBV4-3,TRBJ2-5,CASSQGAWETQYF,TGCGCCAGCAGCCAAGGAGCATGGGAGACCCAGTACTTC
TRBD1,-,TRBV7-9,TRBJ2-7,CASSASGTGALGEQYF,TGTGCCAGCAGCGCCTCCGGGACAGGGGCGCTGGGGGAGCAGTACTTC
-,-,TRBV30,TRBJ2-4,CAWSAGGRNIQYF,TGTGCCTGGAGCGCCGGCGGGCGTAACATTCAGTACTTC
-,-,TRBV4-2,TRBJ2-1,CASSQSGEQFF,TGTGCCAGCAGCCAATCGGGTGAGCAGTTCTTC
TRBD1,-,TRBV5-4,TRBJ2-2,CASTHSPGGADTGELFF,TGTGCCAGCACCCATTCCCCAGGGGGCGCCGACACCGGGGAGCTGTTTTTT
-,-,TRBV2,TRBJ2-2,CASRRGTPSGGELFF,TGTGCCAGCAGAAGGGGGACCCCTTCTGGCGGGGAGCTGTTTTTT
TRBD1,-,TRBV28,TRBJ1-2,CASGQGRLSYTF,TGTGCCAGCGGACAGGGGCGGTTGAGCTACACCTTC
TRBD2,-,TRBV7-9,TRBJ2-3,CASSSKREVLSTQYF,TGTGCCAGCAGCTCCAAGCGGGAGGTGTTAAGTACGCAGTATTTT
-,-,TRBV7-2,TRBJ2-7,CASSLAVGPYEQYF,TGTGCCAGCAGCTTAGCCGTCGGACCCTACGAGCAGTACTTC
-,-,TRBV5-6,TRBJ1-1,CASSFGQGRTEAFF,TGTGCCAGCAGCTTCGGGCAGGGGCGCACTGAAGCTTTCTTT
-,-,TRBV5-1,TRBJ1-1,CASSAVDAMNTEAFF,TGCGCCAGCAGCGCCGTTGATGCTATGAACACTGAAGCTTTCTTT
-,few,TRBV2,TRBJ1-5,CASSEATGQPQHF,TGTGCCAGCAGTGAAGCCACTGGTCAGCCCCAGCATTTT
-,-,TRBV7-3,TRBJ2-5,CASSLGQAGRVTQYF,TGTGCCAGCAGCTTAGGCCAGGCGGGCCGGGTGACCCAGTACTTC
TRBD2,-,TRBV19,TRBJ2-7,CASRTWVAGAYEQYF,TGTGCCAGTAGAACCTGGGTAGCGGGAGCCTACGAGCAGTACTTC
-,-,TRBV5-1,TRBJ2-3,CASSLVGPSDTQYF,TGCGCCAGCAGCTTGGTTGGGCCGTCGGATACGCAGTATTTT
-,-,TRBV28,TRBJ1-2,CASRPPIGVNYGYTF,TGTGCCAGCAGACCCCCTATAGGGGTCAACTATGGCTACACCTTC
TRBD2,-,TRBV4-1,TRBJ2-3,CASSPRGSGRTADTQYF,TGCGCCAGCAGCCCCCGGGGTAGCGGGAGGACTGCAGATACGCAGTATTTT
-,-,TRBV4-1,TRBJ2-5,CASSHGRQQETQYF,TGCGCCAGCAGCCATGGGAGACAGCAAGAGACCCAGTACTTC
TRBD1,-,TRBV19,TRBJ2-5,CASSFDREETQYF,TGTGCCAGTAGTTTTGACAGGGAAGAGACCCAGTACTTC
-,-,TRBV9,TRBJ2-5,CASSVTPGVLETQYF,TGTGCCAGCAGCGTAACCCCGGGAGTTTTGGAGACCCAGTACTTC
-,once,TRBV28,TRBJ2-3,CASSPRDTGRDTQYF,TGTGCCAGCAGTCCGCGGGACACCGGTAGGGATACGCAGTATTTT
TRBD2,-,TRBV5-4,TRBJ2-3,CASSFDSGEADTQYF,TGTGCCAGCAGCTTTGATAGCGGGGAAGCAGATACGCAGTATTTT
-,-,TRBV7-3,TRBJ1-3,CASSSQGGSGNTIYF,TGTGCCAGCAGTTCCCAAGGGGGGTCCGGAAACACCATATATTTT
-,-,TRBV2,TRBJ2-2,CASSGGLANTGELFF,TGTGCCAGCAGTGGGGGCCTAGCGAACACCGGGGAGCTGTTTTTT
-,-,TRBV7-2,TRBJ1-1,CASRGRENTEAFF,TGTGCCAGCAGGGGACGGGAGAACACTGAAGCTTTCTTT
-,-,TRBV11-3,TRBJ2-2,CASSSPGRGANTGELFF,TGTGCCAGCAGCTCCCCTGGGCGAGGGGCCAACACCGGGGAGCTGTTTTTT
-,-,TRBV6-6,TRBJ1-5,CASSYGRDNQPQHF,TGTGCCAGCAGTTACGGTCGGGACAATCAGCCCCAGCATTTT
-,-,TRBV10-3,TRBJ1-2,CAIEAGDSSNYGYTF,TGTGCCATCGAAGCAGGGGACTCTTCTAACTATGGCTACACCTTC
-,-,TRBV4-3,TRBJ2-1,CASSQDRDSYNEQFF,TGCGCCAGCAGCCAAGACAGGGACTCCTACAATGAGCAGTTCTTC
-,-,TRBV28,TRBJ1-3,CASSLPISGNTIYF,TGTGCCAGCAGTTTACCGATCTCTGGAAACACCATATATTTT
-,-,TRBV30,TRBJ2-7,CAWSEQDEQYF,TGTGCCTGGAGTGAACAGGACGAGCAGTACTTC
TRBD1,-,TRBV28,TRBJ2-7,CASSPAGQGTYEQYF,TGTGCCAGCAGTCCCGCGGGACAGGGAACCTACGAGCAGTACTTC